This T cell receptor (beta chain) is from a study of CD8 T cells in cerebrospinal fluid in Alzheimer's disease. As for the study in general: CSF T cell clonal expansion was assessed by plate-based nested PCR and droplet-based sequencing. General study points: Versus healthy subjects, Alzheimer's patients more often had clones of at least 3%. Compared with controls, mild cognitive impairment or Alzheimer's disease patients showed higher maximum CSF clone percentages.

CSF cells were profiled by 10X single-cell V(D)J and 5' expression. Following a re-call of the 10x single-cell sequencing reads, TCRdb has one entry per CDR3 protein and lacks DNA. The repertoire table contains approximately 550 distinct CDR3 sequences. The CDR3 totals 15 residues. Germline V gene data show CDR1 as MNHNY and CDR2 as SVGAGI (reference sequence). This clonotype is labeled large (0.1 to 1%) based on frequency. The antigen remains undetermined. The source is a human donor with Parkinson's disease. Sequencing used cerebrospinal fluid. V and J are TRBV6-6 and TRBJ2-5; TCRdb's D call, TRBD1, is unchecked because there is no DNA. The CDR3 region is CASSYRRRGLETQYF.